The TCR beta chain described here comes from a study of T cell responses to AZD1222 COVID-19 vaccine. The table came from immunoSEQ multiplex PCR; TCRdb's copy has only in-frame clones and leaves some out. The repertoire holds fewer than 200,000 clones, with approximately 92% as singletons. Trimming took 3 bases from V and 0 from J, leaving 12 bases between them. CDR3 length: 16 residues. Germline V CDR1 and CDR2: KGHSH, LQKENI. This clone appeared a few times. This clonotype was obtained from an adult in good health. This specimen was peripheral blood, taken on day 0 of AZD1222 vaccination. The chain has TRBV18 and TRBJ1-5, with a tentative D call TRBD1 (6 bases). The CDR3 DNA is TGTGCCAGCTCACCCGGCCAGGGGCATAGCAATCAGCCCCAGCATTTT. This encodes CASSPGQGHSNQPQHF.